The 22 T cell receptor beta chains listed next were all sequenced from one sample in a study of OX40 agonist ivuxolimab in advanced cancers. Library preparation used the immunoSEQ multiplex PCR assay. Imported from immuneACCESS, the table was reduced by TCRdb to in-frame sequences with V and J called. These copies leave out some clones; in studies compared against another copy, an unresolved V gene accounts for under half, and the cause of the remainder is not known. The sample table shows around 64,000 clones, and 75% to 90% are seen once. The ten largest make up about 2% of the sample. Sequences were derived from CD4+ or CD8+ T cells sorted from blood, sampled in a trial of the OX40 agonist ivuxolimab. Source of these receptors: an adult with an advanced solid tumor such as melanoma, head and neck, liver or kidney cancer.

The chain carries TRBV14 and TRBJ2-1; no clear D. From germline, CDR1 is SGHDN and CDR2 FVKESK. This CDR3 region has 13 residues. Trimming left V 0 bases short and J 9 bases short, with 9 bases between. The CDR3 DNA follows: TGTGCCAGCAGCCAAGATCAGGTCGCTGAGCAGTTCTTC. It codes for CASSQDQVAEQFF.

CDR3 sequence reads: CASSDREGNTQYF. In DNA, the CDR3 is TGTGCCAGCAGCGACAGGGAAGGGAATACGCAGTATTTT. The chain has TRBV4-2 and TRBJ2-3; 7 bases match TRBD1. The germline V gene encodes CDR1 LGHNA and CDR2 YNFKEQ. Unmatched junction bases numbered 6, after V lost 5 bases and J lost 7 bases. This CDR3 region has 13 residues.

J is TRBJ1-2 and V is TRBV4-3, with 7 bases matching TRBD1. CDR3 length equals 14 residues. J was trimmed by 4 bases and V by 8 bases; bases with no gene match: 10. Germline assignment: CDR1 LGHNA and CDR2 YSLEER. CDR3 DNA sequence: TGCGCCAGCTCCCGGGGACAGAACGTCTATGGCTACACCTTC. Protein sequence: CASSRGQNVYGYTF.

This chain links TRBV29-1 with TRBJ1-2, with TRBD1 identical over 11 bases. V lost 2 bases, J lost 8 bases, and 10 bases stayed unmatched. The germline V gene has CDR1 SQVTM and CDR2 ANQGSEA. The CDR3 has 15 residues. DNA of the CDR3: TGCAGCGTTGAAATTCTGGGACAGGGGGTTTCAGGCTACACCTTC. Amino acids: CSVEILGQGVSGYTF.

The chain recombines TRBV30 with TRBJ2-5; unclear D gene. This CDR3 contains 14 residues. Germline lookup yields CDR1 GTSNPN and CDR2 SVGIG (reference sequence). With 2 bases removed from V and 3 bases from J, the gap between germline ends came to 13 bases. The CDR3 here is CAWSPELTEETQYF. CDR3 DNA: TGTGCCTGGAGTCCCGAACTAACGGAAGAGACCCAGTACTTC.

The chain joins TRBV6-5 to TRBJ2-3; D not certain. CDR3 length: 14 amino acids. Trimming removed 2 bases from V and 6 bases from J, with 12 bases in between. Germline CDR1 and CDR2: MNHEY and SVGAGI. This chain's CDR3 is CASSYGLPVDTQYF. The CDR3 DNA sequence: TGTGCCAGCAGTTACGGGCTCCCGGTGGATACGCAGTATTTT.

V usage is TRBV7-2 and J usage is TRBJ2-1, with 14 bases lining up with TRBD2. V trimming: 5 bases; J trimming: 9 bases; junction bases outside the gene matches: 6. Per the germline V gene, CDR1 is SGHTA and CDR2 is FQGNSA. The CDR3 totals 15 residues. The CDR3 loop reads CASSPTSGRAGEQFF. The CDR3 DNA reads as TGTGCCAGCAGCCCGACTAGCGGGAGGGCCGGTGAGCAGTTCTTC. Filled out from reference TRBV7-2 and TRBJ2-1, the complete variable domain reads GAGVSQSPSNKVTEKGKDVELRCDPISGHTALYWYRQSLGQGLEFLIYFQGNSAPDKSGLPSDRFSAERTGGSVSTLTIQRTQQEDSAVYLCASSPTSGRAGEQFFGPGTRLTVL.

V usage is TRBV11-2 and J usage is TRBJ2-2; TRBD2 is a possible D gene (6 bases). Trimming stripped 4 bases from V and 0 bases from J, with 15 bases between. Looked up from germline, CDR1 is SGHAT and CDR2 is FQNNGV. The CDR3 contains 17 residues. CDR3 region: CASSWRREKANTGELFF. CDR3 nucleotide sequence: TGTGCCAGCAGCTGGAGACGGGAGAAGGCGAACACCGGGGAGCTGTTTTTT.

The sample holds a few counts of this clone. The DNA for the CDR3 is TGTGCCAGCAGCTTAGCGCCAACTAGCACAGATACGCAGTATTTT. Its protein product is CASSLAPTSTDTQYF. The J gene is TRBJ2-3, the V gene TRBV7-2; D unclear. The CDR3 has 15 amino acids. Germline CDR1 reads SGHTA; CDR2 reads FQGNSA. Trimming left V 0 bases short and J 0 bases short, with 7 bases between. The full variable domain, with the rest looked up from reference TRBV7-2 and TRBJ2-3, is GAGVSQSPSNKVTEKGKDVELRCDPISGHTALYWYRQSLGQGLEFLIYFQGNSAPDKSGLPSDRFSAERTGGSVSTLTIQRTQQEDSAVYLCASSLAPTSTDTQYFGPGTRLTVL.

V usage is TRBV5-6 and J usage is TRBJ1-5; D not resolved. Per the germline V gene, CDR1 is SGHDT and CDR2 is YYEEEE. This CDR3 comprises 14 residues. Between the trimmed V and J ends, which lost 7 bases and 3 bases, there was a span of 14 bases. CDR3 DNA sequence: TGTGCCAGCCGCACGTGGGGAGTCAATCAGCCCCAGCATTTT. Its translation: CASRTWGVNQPQHF.

This rearrangement joins TRBV5-4 to TRBJ1-1; D ambiguous. This CDR3 spans 14 amino acids. Per germline, CDR1 SGHNT and CDR2 YYREEE (reference sequence). V lost 2 bases, J lost 3 bases, and 11 bases lay in between. The CDR3, as DNA: TGTGCCAGCAGCTTTCTTCCGAGGGACACTGAAGCTTTCTTT. Translation: CASSFLPRDTEAFF. Based on the CDR3 plus reference TRBV5-4 and TRBJ1-1, the full variable domain is ETGVTQSPTHLIKTRGQQVTLRCSSQSGHNTVSWYQQALGQGPQFIFQYYREEENGRGNFPPRFSGLQFPNYSSELNVNALELDDSALYLCASSFLPRDTEAFFGQGTRLTVV.

V gene TRBV29-1 combines with J gene TRBJ1-1; TRBD1 might be the D (5 bases). CDR1 and CDR2 from the germline V gene are SQVTM and ANQGSEA. V was pared by 4 bases and J by 8 bases, with 14 bases between. The CDR3 loop spans 12 amino acids. CDR3: CSVGRGTAEAFF. The CDR3 DNA reads TGCAGCGTTGGGAGGGGCACGGCCGAAGCTTTCTTT.

The chain joins TRBV6-5 to TRBJ2-7; perhaps TRBD1 as D (6 bases). Deletions cut 1 base from V and 1 base from J, with 8 bases between. The CDR3 is made up of 14 amino acids. Germline CDR1 is MNHEY and CDR2 is SVGAGI. The CDR3 region is CASSYFTGSYEQYF. The CDR3 DNA is TGTGCCAGCAGTTACTTTACAGGGTCCTACGAGCAGTACTTC.

This chain uses TRBV11-3 with TRBJ2-3; D possibly corresponds to TRBD2 (6 bases). The CDR3 has 15 residues. Trimming removed 5 bases from V and 1 base from J, with 13 bases in between. Germline CDR1 is SGHNT and CDR2 is YENEEA. CDR3 sequence (DNA): TGTGCCAGCAGCGTGGTACCGGGAGGCACAGATACGCAGTATTTT. Translating it yields CASSVVPGGTDTQYF. The complete variable domain, with remaining parts taken from reference TRBV11-3 and TRBJ2-3, reads EAGVVQSPRYKIIEKKQPVAFWCNPISGHNTLYWYLQNLGQGPELLIRYENEEAVDDSQLPKDRFSAERLKGVDSTLKIQPAELGDSAVYLCASSVVPGGTDTQYFGPGTRLTVL.

The chain uses TRBV9 and TRBJ2-5; 7 nucleotides match TRBD2. CDR1 is SGDLS, CDR2 YYNGEE, per germline. Trimming took 0 bases from V and 5 from J; bases not matched to a gene: 7. This CDR3 is 15 amino acids long. CDR3 protein: CASSVDGSGFETQYF. CDR3 in DNA: TGTGCCAGCAGCGTAGATGGTAGCGGGTTCGAGACCCAGTACTTC.

This clone was seen only a few times. The gene calls are TRBV19 and TRBJ1-2; D gene unclear. The CDR3 is 12 amino acids. The V end lost 3 bases, the J end lost 4 bases, and 6 bases lay between the germline ends. CDR1 and CDR2 (germline): LNHDA, SQIVND (reference sequence). The CDR3 spells CASSMWGYGYTF. The CDR3 DNA follows: TGTGCCAGTAGTATGTGGGGCTATGGCTACACCTTC.

This clone occurred a few times. The chain joins TRBV7-9 to TRBJ1-1; 11 bases fit TRBD1. V lost 5 bases and J lost 1; bases outside the gene matches: 3. Germline lookup yields CDR1 SEHNR and CDR2 FQNEAQ (reference sequence). CDR3 length: 15 residues. As DNA, the CDR3 is TGTGCCAGCAGCGCGGACAGGGGGCGGAACACTGAAGCTTTCTTT. This codes for CASSADRGRNTEAFF.

This clone was found once. The chain uses TRBV6-1 and TRBJ1-1; no clear D. The V end lost 1 base, the J end lost 11 bases, and 11 bases lay between the germline ends. Germline CDR1 and CDR2: MNHNS and SASEGT. This CDR3 is 12 amino acids long. The CDR3 reads CASSEDRMFAFF. CDR3 DNA: TGTGCCAGCAGTGAAGATAGGATGTTCGCTTTCTTT.

The chain couples TRBV5-1 to TRBJ2-1, with 10 nucleotides matching TRBD1. The CDR3 has 14 residues. Germline V CDR1 and CDR2: SGHRS, YFSETQ. Trimming took 5 bases from V and 8 from J; bases not matched to a gene: 7. In nucleotides, the CDR3 is TGCGCCAGCAGATCCGGGACAGGGGACGATGAGCAGTTCTTC. It codes for CASRSGTGDDEQFF.

This clone was seen a single time. The CDR3 coding sequence is TGTGCCAGCAGCCCGATGGGTAGCGGGCAAGAGACCCAGTACTTC. Translated: CASSPMGSGQETQYF. V usage is TRBV7-3 and J usage is TRBJ2-5; 7 bases agree with TRBD2. J was trimmed by 2 bases and V by 5 bases; bases with no gene match: 8. The V gene's germline CDR1 is SGHTA and CDR2 FQGTGA. CDR3 length: 15 amino acids.

The sample holds a few counts of this clone. The rearrangement uses TRBV28 and TRBJ2-6; 8 bases are a match to TRBD1. J gave up 0 bases and V 11 bases, and 12 bases lay outside the gene matches. CDR1 is MDHEN and CDR2 is SYDVKM in the germline V gene. This CDR3 contains 17 residues. The chain's CDR3 is CASMGQGATSGANVLTF. The CDR3 region has the DNA TGTGCCTCCATGGGTCAGGGGGCCACCTCTGGGGCCAACGTCCTGACTTTC.

The chain combines TRBV10-3 with TRBJ2-7; the D gene is possibly TRBD2 (5 bases). The CDR3 is 14 residues long. CDR1 is ENHRY and CDR2 is SYGVKD in the germline V gene. With 0 bases removed from V and 4 bases from J, the gap between germline ends came to 10 bases. The CDR3 loop reads CAISESGADYEQYF. DNA for the CDR3: TGTGCCATCAGTGAGTCGGGAGCTGATTACGAGCAGTACTTC.